This T cell receptor beta chain was found in a study of blood T cell repertoires in COVID-19. Losses at the gene ends were 6 bases for V and 4 bases for J; bases not matched to a gene: 8. The CDR3 covers 17 residues. Germline V gene lookup returns CDR1 SGHTS and CDR2 YDEGEE. Generated by immunoSEQ multiplex PCR, the TCRdb table keeps only in-frame clones and is missing some. This sample yields fewer than 200,000 clones, of which around 79% are seen a single time; over 15% belongs to the top ten. The origin of this receptor is a woman in her seventies in a cohort exposed to, infected with or recovered from COVID-19 (not recorded which). The genes are TRBV5-8 and TRBJ2-2; 14 nucleotides line up with TRBD2. Specimen: PBMCs or T cells enriched from blood (not recorded which). The CDR3 protein is CASKSGLAGVSTGELFF. CDR3 nucleotide sequence: TGTGCCAGCAAATCGGGACTAGCGGGAGTCTCCACCGGGGAGCTGTTTTTT.